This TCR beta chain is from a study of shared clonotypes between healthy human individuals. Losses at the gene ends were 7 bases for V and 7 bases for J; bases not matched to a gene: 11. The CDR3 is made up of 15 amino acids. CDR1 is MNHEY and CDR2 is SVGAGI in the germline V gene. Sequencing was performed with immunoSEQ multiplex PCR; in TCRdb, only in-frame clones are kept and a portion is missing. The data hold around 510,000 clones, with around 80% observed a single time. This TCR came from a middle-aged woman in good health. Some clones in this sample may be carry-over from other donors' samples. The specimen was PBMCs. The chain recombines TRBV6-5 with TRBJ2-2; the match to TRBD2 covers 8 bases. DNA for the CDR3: TGTGCCAGCAACCAACTAGCGGAAGGGGGCGGGGAGCTGTTTTTT. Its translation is CASNQLAEGGGELFF.